This T cell receptor (beta chain) stems from a study of T cells in localized non-small cell lung cancer (dated by TCRdb to the early 2020s). Background on the whole study: The study analyzed T cell repertoires of hundreds of early-stage NSCLC patients, comparing tumors and uninvolved tumor-adjacent lungs. All 250 or so NSCLC patients in the cohort were treatment-naive and had localized lung tumors that were resected. Of the NSCLC patients, fewer than 150 were male and approximately 110 were female, and the mean age was approximately 66 years. Broader findings and caveats from the paper: A median of roughly 60 of the top 100 tumor clones were detected in paired uninvolved adjacent lung, and 28 of these tumor clones were also found among the top 100 clones of the paired uninvolved adjacent lung. Uninvolved tumor-adjacent lung showed the highest T cell clonality, higher than tumor, which suggests more focused antigenic responses in the adjacent lung. Higher blood T cell density associated with longer overall survival, while higher adjacent-lung clonality associated with shorter survival. Multi-region tumor sequencing was not performed, so intratumor heterogeneity could not be excluded. Because the study design was exploratory, TCR variables were selected using unadjusted p-values without false-discovery rate correction.

For CDR1 and CDR2, the germline V gene lists SGHDN and FVKESK. After removal of 4 bases from V and 7 bases from J, the junction retains 5 bases not matched to a gene. The cysteine opens and the phenylalanine closes a CDR3 of 13 amino acids. CDR3 DNA only is kept here, 39 bases in frame from base 1. Uninvolved adjacent lung was obtained at least 2 cm from the tumor margin, and the absence of atypia was confirmed by two independent pathologists. At diagnosis, peripheral blood, uninvolved tumor-adjacent lung and tumor were collected and stored as a combination of fresh-frozen and FFPE material. This clone has only one observation. This clone's antigen is unknown. Within one base of it there is no much larger clone, and no base qualities were kept. TCR beta CDR3 regions were sequenced from DNA using the immunoSEQ Assay. From the authors' description of their analysis: T cell density was computed as TCR beta template counts normalized to usable DNA estimated by amplifying housekeeping genes. Using the preseqR package, richness was estimated by extrapolating to 120,000 templates for tissue samples and 400,000 templates for PBMC samples. Clonality was defined by subtracting Pielou's evenness from one. To identify tissue-enriched TCRs, differential abundance testing was run on productive amino-acid clonotypes with a minimum total count of 5 and an alpha of 0.1. The Jaccard Index and the Morisita Overlap Index were used to measure repertoire overlap between compartments. GLIPH grouped TCR beta CDR3s together with public tetramer-defined viral CDR3s, and a viral motif had to include at least three viral sequences and show V-gene enrichment. The source is immuneACCESS, and TCRdb retained only in-frame sequences with V and J called. Part of the clones is not carried over; for the studies checked, unresolved V genes explain less than half of this, and the remainder is unexplained. D and trimming come from the DNA, and the V and J calls and clone size come from that table. The sample records 2,000 or so clones, roughly 33% of which are singletons. The top ten clonotypes cover 9% to 13% of the sample.

This sequence originates from a woman aged 35 to 75 with stage I lung adenocarcinoma. The sequence joins TRBV14 to TRBJ2-7; the central 9 bases match TRBD1. The source was normal lung tissue next to the tumor, collected before any cancer treatment. In nucleotides, the sequence is TGTGCCAGCAGCCGGGACAGGGCGAGTGAGCAGTACTTC. Its amino acids are CASSRDRASEQYF.